The rows below give T cell receptor beta chains drawn from one sample of a study of control samples from healthy donors and cancer patients. Only in-frame clones appear in the TCRdb table, and some are missing; sequencing was by immunoSEQ multiplex PCR. This table holds 130,000 or so clones, roughly 94% found once. Sequenced material: PBMCs. These receptors were obtained from a man aged 55 to 70 with colorectal cancer. Each CDR3 is given with its conserved first and last residue. The D gene is left open where the match is weak. The listing skips clone size in some rows; elsewhere it reads once, few, many or a size class.

D gene	V gene	J gene	clone size	CDR3 DNA	CDR3 protein
TRBD1	TRBV11-2	TRBJ1-1	.	TGTGCCAGCAGCTCCAGGACAGGAGCTTTCTTT	CASSSRTGAFF
.	TRBV6-9	TRBJ2-5	.	TGTGCCAGCAGTTATCCGACGGAGTGGGAGACCCAGTACTTC	CASSYPTEWETQYF
.	TRBV25-1	TRBJ1-4	.	TGTGCCAGCAGTCCTACCCAATTCGGGGACCGGGAAAAACTGTTTTTT	CASSPTQFGDREKLFF
TRBD1	TRBV15	TRBJ2-7	once	TGTGCCACCAGAAGAGGGGGCACCTCCTACGAGCAGTACTTC	CATRRGGTSYEQYF
.	TRBV5-4	TRBJ1-2	.	TGTGCCAGCAGCTTCGGCCAGGGAGCTAACTATGGCTACACCTTC	CASSFGQGANYGYTF
TRBD1	TRBV15	TRBJ2-7	once	TGTGCCACCAGTGGGGACAGGGGGCCCTACGAGCAGTACTTC	CATSGDRGPYEQYF
.	TRBV7-9	TRBJ2-1	once	TGTGCCAGCAGCTTAGGCAATGAGCAGTTCTTC	CASSLGNEQFF
.	TRBV7-2	TRBJ1-1	.	TGTGCCAGCGGACGGCTGAACACTGAAGCTTTCTTT	CASGRLNTEAFF
TRBD1	TRBV30	TRBJ1-2	.	TGTGCCTGGAGTTCGACAGGGTATGGCTACACCTTC	CAWSSTGYGYTF
TRBD1	TRBV5-1	TRBJ1-2	.	TGCGCCAGCAGCGTATCGACAGGGACGGCCAACTATGGCTACACCTTC	CASSVSTGTANYGYTF
.	TRBV18	TRBJ2-2	.	TGTGCCAGCACGGGGGACACCGGGGAGCTGTTTTTT	CASTGDTGELFF
.	TRBV15	TRBJ1-3	.	TGTGCCACCAGCAGAGATGCGGGGGGCGCGGGTGGAAACACCATATATTTT	CATSRDAGGAGGNTIYF
.	TRBV5-1	TRBJ2-5	.	TGCGCCAGCAGCTTGGCCGGCCAAGAAGAGACCCAGTACTTC	CASSLAGQEETQYF
.	TRBV12-3/TRBV12-4	TRBJ1-2	.	TGTGCCAGCAGTTTAGATCCGAACTATGGCTACACCTTC	CASSLDPNYGYTF
TRBD2	TRBV4-2	TRBJ2-3	.	TGTGCCAGCAGCCAAGATCCGAATAGCGGGGTTACAGATACGCAGTATTTT	CASSQDPNSGVTDTQYF